This entry concerns a single T cell receptor beta chain. What it binds is unknown. The source of the sample is a study of response to subunit inactivated influenza vaccine. MiXCR, run by TCRdb on the RT-PCR reads, gives a single entry per CDR3 protein. Among some 300,000 distinct CDR3 sequences listed, 20% to 25% were seen once. This CDR3 comprises 13 residues. The germline V gene encodes CDR1 MNHEY and CDR2 SMNVEV (reference sequence). V was trimmed by 3 bases and J by 4 bases, leaving 10 bases between them. Findings of the study overall: There was a suggestion from the authors that each seasonal influenza vaccination recruits few new T cells.

The sequencing used PBMCs from blood, collected approximately 20 months after vaccination. This chain connects TRBV27 to TRBJ2-7, with D perhaps matching TRBD1 (5 bases). The source is a man between 50 and 75 years old who received an inactivated influenza vaccine. The CDR3 nucleotides are TGTGCCAGCAGTTTTCAGGGCGAGTACGAGCAGTACTTC. The encoded protein is CASSFQGEYEQYF.